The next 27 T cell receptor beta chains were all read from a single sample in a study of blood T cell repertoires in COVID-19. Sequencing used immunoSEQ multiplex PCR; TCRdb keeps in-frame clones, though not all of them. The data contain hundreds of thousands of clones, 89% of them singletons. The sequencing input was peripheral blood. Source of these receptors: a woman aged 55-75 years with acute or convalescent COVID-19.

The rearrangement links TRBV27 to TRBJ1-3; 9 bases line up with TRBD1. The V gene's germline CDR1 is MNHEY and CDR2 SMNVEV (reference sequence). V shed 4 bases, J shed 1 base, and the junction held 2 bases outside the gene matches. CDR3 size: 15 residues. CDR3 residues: CASSSGTGSGNTIYF. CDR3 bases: TGTGCCAGCAGTTCCGGGACAGGGTCTGGAAACACCATATATTTT.

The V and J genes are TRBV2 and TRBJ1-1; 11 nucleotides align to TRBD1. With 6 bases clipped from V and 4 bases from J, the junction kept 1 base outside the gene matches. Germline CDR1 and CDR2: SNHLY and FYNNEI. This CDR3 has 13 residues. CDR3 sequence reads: CASRGTGGTEAFF. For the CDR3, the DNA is TGTGCCAGCAGGGGGACAGGGGGCACTGAAGCTTTCTTT.

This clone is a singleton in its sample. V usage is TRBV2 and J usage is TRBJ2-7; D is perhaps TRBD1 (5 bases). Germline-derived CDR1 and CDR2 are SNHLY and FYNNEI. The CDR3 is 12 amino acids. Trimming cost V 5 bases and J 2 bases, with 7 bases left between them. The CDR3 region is CASSRQPYEQYF. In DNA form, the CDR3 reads TGTGCCAGCAGTCGACAGCCCTACGAGCAGTACTTC.

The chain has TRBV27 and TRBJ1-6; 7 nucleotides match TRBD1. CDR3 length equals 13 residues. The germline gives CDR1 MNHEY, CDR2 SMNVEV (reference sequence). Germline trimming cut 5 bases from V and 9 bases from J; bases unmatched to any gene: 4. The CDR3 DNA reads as TGTGCCAGCAGTGCTCGGACAGGTTCACCCCTCCACTTT. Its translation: CASSARTGSPLHF.

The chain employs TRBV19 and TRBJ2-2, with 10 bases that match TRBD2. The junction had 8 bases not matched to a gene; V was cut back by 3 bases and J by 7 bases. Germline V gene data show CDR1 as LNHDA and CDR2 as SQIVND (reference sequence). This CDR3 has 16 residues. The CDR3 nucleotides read TGTGCCAGTAGTATGCCCAGCGGGAGGGCCGGCGGGGAGCTGTTTTTT. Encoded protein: CASSMPSGRAGGELFF.

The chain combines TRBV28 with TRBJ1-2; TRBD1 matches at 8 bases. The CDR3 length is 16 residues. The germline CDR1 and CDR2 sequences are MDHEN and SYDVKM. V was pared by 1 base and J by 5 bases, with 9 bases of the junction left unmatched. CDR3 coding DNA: TGTGCCAGCAGTTTATCGCAGGGGGCAGCCGTTTATGGCTACACCTTC. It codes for CASSLSQGAAVYGYTF.

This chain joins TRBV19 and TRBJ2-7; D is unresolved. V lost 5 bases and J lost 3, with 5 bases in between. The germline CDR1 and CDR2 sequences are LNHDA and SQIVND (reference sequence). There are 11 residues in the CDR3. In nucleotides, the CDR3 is TGTGCCAGTAGTGCCAGCTACGAGCAGTACTTC. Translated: CASSASYEQYF.

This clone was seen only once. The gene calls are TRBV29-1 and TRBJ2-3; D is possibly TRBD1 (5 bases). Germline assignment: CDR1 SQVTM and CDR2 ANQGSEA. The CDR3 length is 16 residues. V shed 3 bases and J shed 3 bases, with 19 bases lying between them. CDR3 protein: CSVEKAGYERTDTQYF. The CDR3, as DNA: TGCAGCGTTGAGAAGGCAGGGTATGAAAGGACAGATACGCAGTATTTT.

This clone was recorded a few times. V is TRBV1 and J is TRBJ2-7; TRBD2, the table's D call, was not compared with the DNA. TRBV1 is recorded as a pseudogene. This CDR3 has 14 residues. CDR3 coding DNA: TGCACCACCTCGGTTACGCGACTGCACTACGAGCAGTACTTC. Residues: CTTSVTRLHYEQYF.

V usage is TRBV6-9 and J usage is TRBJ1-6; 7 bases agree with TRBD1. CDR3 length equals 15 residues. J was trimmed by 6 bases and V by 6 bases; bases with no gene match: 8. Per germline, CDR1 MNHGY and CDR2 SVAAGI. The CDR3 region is CASSRLQGGNSPLHF. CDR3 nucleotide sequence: TGTGCCAGCAGCCGACTTCAGGGGGGTAATTCACCCCTCCACTTT.

The CDR3 DNA reads TGTGCCAGCAGCTTAGCCGATACAAGAAAGCAGTACTTC. Its protein is CASSLADTRKQYF. The gene calls are TRBV7-2 and TRBJ2-7; D call uncertain. Germline CDR1 reads SGHTA; CDR2 reads FQGNSA. CDR3 length equals 13 residues. Trimming took 0 bases from V and 8 from J, leaving 11 bases between them.

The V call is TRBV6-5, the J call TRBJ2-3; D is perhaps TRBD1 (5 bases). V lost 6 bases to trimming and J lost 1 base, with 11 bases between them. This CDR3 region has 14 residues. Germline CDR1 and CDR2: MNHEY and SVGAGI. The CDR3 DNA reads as TGTGCCAGCAGCCCAAGACAGCGCACAGATACGCAGTATTTT. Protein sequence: CASSPRQRTDTQYF.

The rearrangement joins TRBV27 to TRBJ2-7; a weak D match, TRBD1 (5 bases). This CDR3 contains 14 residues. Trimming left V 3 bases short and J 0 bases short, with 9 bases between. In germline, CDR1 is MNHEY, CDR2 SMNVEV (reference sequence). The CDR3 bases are TGTGCCAGCAGTTTTCGAGACAGCTCCTACGAGCAGTACTTC. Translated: CASSFRDSSYEQYF.

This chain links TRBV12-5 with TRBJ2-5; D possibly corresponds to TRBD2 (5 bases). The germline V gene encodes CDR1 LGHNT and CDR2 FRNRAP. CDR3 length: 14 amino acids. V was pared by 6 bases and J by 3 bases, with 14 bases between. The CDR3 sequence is CASGPGSGKETQYF. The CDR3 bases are TGTGCTAGTGGACCAGGCTCGGGAAAAGAGACCCAGTACTTC.

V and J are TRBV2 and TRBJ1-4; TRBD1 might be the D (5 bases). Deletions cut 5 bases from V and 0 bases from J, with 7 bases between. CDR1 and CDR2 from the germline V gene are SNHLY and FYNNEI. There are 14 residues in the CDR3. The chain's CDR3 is CASSKQATNEKLFF. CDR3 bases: TGTGCCAGCAGTAAACAGGCAACTAATGAAAAACTGTTTTTT.

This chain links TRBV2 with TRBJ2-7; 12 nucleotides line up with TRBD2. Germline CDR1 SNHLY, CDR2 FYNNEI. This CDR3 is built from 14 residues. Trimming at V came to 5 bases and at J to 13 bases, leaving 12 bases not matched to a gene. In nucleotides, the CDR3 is TGTGCCAGCAGTACACTAGCGGGGGGAGCATTCATTTACTTC. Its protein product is CASSTLAGGAFIYF. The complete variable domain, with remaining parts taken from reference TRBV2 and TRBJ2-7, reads EPEVTQTPSHQVTQMGQEVILRCVPISNHLYFYWYRQILGQKVEFLVSFYNNEISEKSEIFDDQFSVERPDGSNFTLKIRSTKLEDSAMYFCASSTLAGGAFIYFGPGTRLTVT.

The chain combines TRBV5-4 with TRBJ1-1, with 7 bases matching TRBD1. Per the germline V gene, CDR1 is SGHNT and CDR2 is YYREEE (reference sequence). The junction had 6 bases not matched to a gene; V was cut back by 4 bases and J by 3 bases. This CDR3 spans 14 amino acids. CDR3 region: CASSPRDSDTEAFF. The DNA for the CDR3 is TGTGCCAGCAGCCCCCGGGACAGCGACACTGAAGCTTTCTTT.

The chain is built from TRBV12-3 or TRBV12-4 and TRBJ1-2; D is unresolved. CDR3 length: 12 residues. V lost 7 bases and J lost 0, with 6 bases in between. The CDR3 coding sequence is TGTGCCAGCATGCGGGCTAACTATGGCTACACCTTC. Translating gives CASMRANYGYTF.

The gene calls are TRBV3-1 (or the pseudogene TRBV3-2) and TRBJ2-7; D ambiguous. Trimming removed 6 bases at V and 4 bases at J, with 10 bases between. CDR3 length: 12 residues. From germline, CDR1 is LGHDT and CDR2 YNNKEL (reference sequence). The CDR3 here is CASSLQKYEQYF. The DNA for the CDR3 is TGTGCCAGCAGTCTACAGAAATACGAGCAGTACTTC.

The DNA of the CDR3 is TGTGCCAGCAGTTTACCGGGATCCCCCTCCTACGAGCAGTACTTC. This encodes CASSLPGSPSYEQYF. V usage is TRBV6-5 and J usage is TRBJ2-7; maybe TRBD2 (5 bases). This CDR3 is 15 amino acids long. Trimming left V 4 bases short and J 0 bases short, with 13 bases between. The germline gives CDR1 MNHEY, CDR2 SVGAGI.

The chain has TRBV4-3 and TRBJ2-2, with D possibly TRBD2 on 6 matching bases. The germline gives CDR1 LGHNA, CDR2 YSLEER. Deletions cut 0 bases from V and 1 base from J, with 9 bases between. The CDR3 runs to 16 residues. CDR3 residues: CASSQDGGLNTGELFF. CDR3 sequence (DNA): TGCGCCAGCAGCCAAGACGGAGGGCTGAACACCGGGGAGCTGTTTTTT.

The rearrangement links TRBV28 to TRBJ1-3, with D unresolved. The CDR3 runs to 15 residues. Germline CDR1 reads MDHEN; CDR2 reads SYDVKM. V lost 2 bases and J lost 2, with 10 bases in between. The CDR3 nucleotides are TGTGCCAGCAGTTTAGAGAGGTGGGCTGGAAACACCATATATTTT. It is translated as CASSLERWAGNTIYF.

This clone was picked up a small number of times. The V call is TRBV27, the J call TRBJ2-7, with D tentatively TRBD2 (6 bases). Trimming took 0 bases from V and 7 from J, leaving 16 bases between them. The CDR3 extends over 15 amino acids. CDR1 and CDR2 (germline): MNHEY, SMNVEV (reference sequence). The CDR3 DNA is TGTGCCAGCAGTTTATCAGCTAGCGCAATGATGGAGCAGTACTTC. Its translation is CASSLSASAMMEQYF.

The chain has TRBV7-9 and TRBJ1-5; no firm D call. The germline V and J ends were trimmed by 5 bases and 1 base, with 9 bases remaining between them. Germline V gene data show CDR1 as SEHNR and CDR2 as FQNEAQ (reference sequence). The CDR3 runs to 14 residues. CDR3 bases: TGTGCCAGCAGCCCACCGGGGAGCAATCAGCCCCAGCATTTT. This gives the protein CASSPPGSNQPQHF.

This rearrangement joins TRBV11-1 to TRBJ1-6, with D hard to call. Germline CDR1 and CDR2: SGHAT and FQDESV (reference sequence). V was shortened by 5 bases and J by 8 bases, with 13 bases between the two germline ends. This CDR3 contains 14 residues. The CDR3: CASSADWTDSPLHF. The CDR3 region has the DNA TGTGCCAGCAGCGCGGACTGGACGGATTCACCCCTCCACTTT.

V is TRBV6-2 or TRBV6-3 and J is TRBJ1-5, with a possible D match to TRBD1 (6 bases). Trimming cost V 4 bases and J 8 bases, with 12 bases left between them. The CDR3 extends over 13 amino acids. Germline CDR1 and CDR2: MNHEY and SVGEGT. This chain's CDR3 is CASSSVQGEPQHF. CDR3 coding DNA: TGTGCCAGCAGTTCCGTACAGGGCGAGCCCCAGCATTTT.

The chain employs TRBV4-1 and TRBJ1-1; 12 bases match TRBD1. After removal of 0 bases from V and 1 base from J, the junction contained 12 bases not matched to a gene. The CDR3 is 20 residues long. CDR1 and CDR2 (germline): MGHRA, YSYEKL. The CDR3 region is CASSQDRGQGASRGNTEAFF. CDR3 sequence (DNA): TGCGCCAGCAGCCAAGATAGGGGACAGGGGGCCTCACGGGGGAACACTGAAGCTTTCTTT.